These 10 T cell receptor beta chains came from one sample sequenced in a study of cytomegalovirus exposure and HLA in healthy donors. The PCR ran on 60 Vbeta and 13 Jbeta primers. Repertoires were generated with immunoSEQ multiplex PCR, while TCRdb's copy carries only in-frame clones and drops some. Recorded for this sample: about 110,000 clones. Sequencing used PBMCs. The receptors derive from a man aged 50 to 59 in good health and CMV-seronegative.

The rearrangement uses TRBV11-2 and TRBJ1-2; a possible D gene is TRBD1 (5 bases). V gave up 5 bases and J gave up 2 bases, with 12 bases separating them. The CDR3 is 14 residues long. Germline V lookup: CDR1 SGHAT, CDR2 FQNNGV. The CDR3 sequence: CASSARAGNYGYTF. The CDR3 DNA sequence: TGTGCCAGCAGCGCCAGGGCGGGGAACTATGGCTACACCTTC.

This chain connects TRBV6-1 to TRBJ2-2; 7 bases fit TRBD2. The V segment lost 8 bases and the J segment 4 bases; nucleotides outside the gene matches: 10. Germline V gene data show CDR1 as MNHNS and CDR2 as SASEGT. The CDR3 is 15 amino acids. CDR3 bases: TGTGCCAGCGAGCGGGACTCAAGGCCCACCGGGGAGCTGTTTTTT. Residues: CASERDSRPTGELFF.

V usage is TRBV7-9 and J usage is TRBJ2-7; no definite D call. CDR3 length: 16 residues. CDR1 SEHNR and CDR2 FQNEAQ come from the germline V gene (reference sequence). V shed 1 base and J shed 2 bases, with 15 bases lying between them. Here the CDR3 DNA reads TGTGCCAGCAGCTTAGGGTCAGGCCACAGACCCTACGAGCAGTACTTC. It codes for CASSLGSGHRPYEQYF.

This CDR3 is CASRVVPGIPNYGYTF. DNA for the CDR3: TGTGCCAGTAGAGTCGTACCAGGGATTCCTAACTATGGCTACACCTTC. This sequence joins TRBV19 and TRBJ1-2; TRBD1 is a possible D gene (5 bases). With 6 bases removed from V and 0 bases from J, the gap between germline ends came to 17 bases. The CDR3 length is 16 residues. Germline V gives CDR1 LNHDA, CDR2 SQIVND (reference sequence).

The gene calls are TRBV2 and TRBJ1-5; D not resolved. CDR1 is SNHLY and CDR2 is FYNNEI in the germline V gene. The CDR3 consists of 13 residues. Trimming removed 3 bases from V and 4 bases from J, with 7 bases in between. The CDR3 loop is CASSESRNQPQHF. The CDR3 region has the DNA TGTGCCAGCAGTGAGTCCCGGAATCAGCCCCAGCATTTT.

The gene calls are TRBV27 and TRBJ1-4; perhaps TRBD1 as D (5 bases). Germline CDR1 reads MNHEY; CDR2 reads SMNVEV (reference sequence). V shed 5 bases and J shed 5 bases, with 15 bases lying between them. The CDR3 extends over 15 amino acids. The CDR3 coding sequence is TGTGCCAGCAGTCGTCAGGGACGGGGGAATGAAAAACTGTTTTTT. Its translation is CASSRQGRGNEKLFF.

V and J are TRBV19 and TRBJ1-1, with D tentatively TRBD1 (6 bases). The V gene lost 6 bases and the J gene lost 4 bases, with 18 bases spanning the gap. The germline gives CDR1 LNHDA, CDR2 SQIVND (reference sequence). The CDR3 consists of 15 residues. The CDR3 region is CASSRTAKAGTEAFF. The DNA for the CDR3 is TGTGCCAGTAGCCGGACAGCGAAAGCAGGCACTGAAGCTTTCTTT.

The chain uses TRBV5-4 and TRBJ2-7; 8 bases match TRBD2. Trimming took 2 bases from V and 3 from J; bases not matched to a gene: 10. Per germline, CDR1 SGHNT and CDR2 YYREEE (reference sequence). The CDR3 contains 16 residues. In DNA form, the CDR3 reads TGTGCCAGCAGCTTACCCGGTTATAGCGGGAACTACGAGCAGTACTTC. Amino acid sequence: CASSLPGYSGNYEQYF.

The V and J genes are TRBV5-1 and TRBJ2-1, with D possibly being TRBD2 (6 bases). This CDR3 has 14 residues. Germline-derived CDR1 and CDR2 are SGHRS and YFSETQ. V lost 4 bases and J 5 bases, leaving 13 bases between the germline ends. CDR3 in amino acids: CASSLGPGDNEQFF. CDR3 nucleotide sequence: TGCGCCAGCAGCCTCGGACCGGGGGACAATGAGCAGTTCTTC.

This rearrangement joins TRBV2 to TRBJ2-7, with D perhaps TRBD2 (6 bases). Trimming stripped 6 bases from V and 1 base from J, with 13 bases between. CDR3 length: 14 amino acids. Germline V CDR1 and CDR2: SNHLY, FYNNEI. The CDR3 region is CASRRDFSSYEQYF. As DNA, the CDR3 is TGTGCCAGCAGAAGGGACTTTTCTTCCTACGAGCAGTACTTC. Using reference TRBV2 and TRBJ2-7 for the parts outside the CDR3, the full variable domain is EPEVTQTPSHQVTQMGQEVILRCVPISNHLYFYWYRQILGQKVEFLVSFYNNEISEKSEIFDDQFSVERPDGSNFTLKIRSTKLEDSAMYFCASRRDFSSYEQYFGPGTRLTVT.